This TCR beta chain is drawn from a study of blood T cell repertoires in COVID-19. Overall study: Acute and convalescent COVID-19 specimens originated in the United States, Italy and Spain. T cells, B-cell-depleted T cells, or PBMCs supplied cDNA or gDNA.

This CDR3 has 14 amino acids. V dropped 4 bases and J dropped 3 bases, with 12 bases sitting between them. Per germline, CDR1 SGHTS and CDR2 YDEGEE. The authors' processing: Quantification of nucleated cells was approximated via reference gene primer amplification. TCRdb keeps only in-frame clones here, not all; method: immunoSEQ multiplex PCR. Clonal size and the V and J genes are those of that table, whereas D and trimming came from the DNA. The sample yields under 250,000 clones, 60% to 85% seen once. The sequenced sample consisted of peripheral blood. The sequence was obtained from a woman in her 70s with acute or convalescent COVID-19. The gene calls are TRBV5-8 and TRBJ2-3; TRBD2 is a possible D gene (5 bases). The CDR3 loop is CASSVTGETDTQYF. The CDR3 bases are TGTGCCAGCAGCGTAACCGGGGAAACAGATACGCAGTATTTT.